The entry that follows covers one T cell receptor (beta chain) sequence. This record belongs to a study of blood T cell repertoires in COVID-19. Sequenced by immunoSEQ multiplex PCR; TCRdb stores in-frame clones only, minus some. The profile covers about 160,000 clones, with approximately 86% appearing a single time and around 7% taken by the ten largest. The CDR3 totals 14 residues. Germline V CDR1 and CDR2: SGDLS, YYNGEE. V dropped 4 bases and J dropped 3 bases, with 14 bases sitting between them. The V gene is TRBV9, the J gene TRBJ2-7; D perhaps matches TRBD2 (7 bases). This TCR derives from a woman in her forties with COVID-19, enrolled during active disease. The material sequenced was peripheral blood. The CDR3 here is CASSLEGGYYEQYF. CDR3 coding DNA: TGTGCCAGCAGCCTCGAGGGGGGGTACTACGAGCAGTACTTC.